This T cell receptor (beta chain) emerged from a study of shared clonotypes between healthy human individuals. Germline V gives CDR1 GTSNPN, CDR2 SVGIG (reference sequence). This CDR3 region has 12 residues. V dropped 0 bases and J dropped 7 bases, with 7 bases sitting between them. With respect to this clone: Antigen unknown. Other nucleotide sequences in the sample specify the same CDR3.

Study-wide results and limits: Naive subsets usually exceeded memory subsets in estimated richness.

At a deep level, the assay was run. Each subset's genomic DNA was split evenly across several immunoSEQ plates. This table comes from immunoSEQ multiplex PCR, and its TCRdb copy is limited to in-frame clones, with some not included. The profile covers around 2,000,000 clones, with 85% to 95% appearing a single time and 0.13% taken by the ten largest. The chain is built from TRBV30 and TRBJ2-1; D is ambiguous. Sequencing used naive CD4+ T cells sorted from blood. Described subset: CD45RA+ positively selected. The origin of this receptor is a man in his late teens or twenties in good health. For the CDR3, the DNA is TGTGCCTGGAGTGTACTATCGAATGAGCAGTTCTTC. Encoded protein: CAWSVLSNEQFF.